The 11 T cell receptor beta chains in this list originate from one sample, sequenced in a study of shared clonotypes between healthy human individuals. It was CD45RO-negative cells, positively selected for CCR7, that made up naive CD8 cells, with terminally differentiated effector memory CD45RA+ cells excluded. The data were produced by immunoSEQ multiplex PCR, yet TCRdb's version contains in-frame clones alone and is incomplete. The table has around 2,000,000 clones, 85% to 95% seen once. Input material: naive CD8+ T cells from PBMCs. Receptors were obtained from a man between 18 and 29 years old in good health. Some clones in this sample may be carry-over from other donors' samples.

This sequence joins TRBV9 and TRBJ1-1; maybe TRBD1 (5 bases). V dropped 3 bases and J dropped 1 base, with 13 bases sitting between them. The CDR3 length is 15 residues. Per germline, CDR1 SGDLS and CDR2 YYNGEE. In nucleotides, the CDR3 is TGTGCCAGCAGCGCAAGGGGATTCAGGAACACTGAAGCTTTCTTT. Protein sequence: CASSARGFRNTEAFF.

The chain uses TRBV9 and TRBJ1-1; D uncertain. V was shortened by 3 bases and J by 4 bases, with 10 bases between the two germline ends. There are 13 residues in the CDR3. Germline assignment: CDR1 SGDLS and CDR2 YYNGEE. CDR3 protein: CASSARTGTEAFF. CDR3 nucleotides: TGTGCCAGCAGCGCCCGGACGGGCACTGAAGCTTTCTTT.

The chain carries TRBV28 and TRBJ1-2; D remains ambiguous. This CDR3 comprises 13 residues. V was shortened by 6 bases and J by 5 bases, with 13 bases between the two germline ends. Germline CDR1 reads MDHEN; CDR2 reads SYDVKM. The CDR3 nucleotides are TGTGCCAGCAGCCCTCCGTCCAGATATGGCTACACCTTC. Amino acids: CASSPPSRYGYTF.

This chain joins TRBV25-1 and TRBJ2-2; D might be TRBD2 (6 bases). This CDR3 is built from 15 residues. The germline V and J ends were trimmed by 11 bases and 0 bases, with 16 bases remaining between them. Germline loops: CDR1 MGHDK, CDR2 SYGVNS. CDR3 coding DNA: TGTGCCCTCCAGCTAGCGAGATCGAACACCGGGGAGCTGTTTTTT. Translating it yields CALQLARSNTGELFF.

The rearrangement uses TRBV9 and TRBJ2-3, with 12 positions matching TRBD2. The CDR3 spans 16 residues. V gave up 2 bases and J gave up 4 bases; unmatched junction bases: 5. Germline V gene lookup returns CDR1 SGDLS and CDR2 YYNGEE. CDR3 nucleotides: TGTGCCAGCAGCGTCAGACTAGCGGGAGAAGCAGATACGCAGTATTTT. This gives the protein CASSVRLAGEADTQYF. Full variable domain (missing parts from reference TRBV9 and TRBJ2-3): DSGVTQTPKHLITATGQRVTLRCSPRSGDLSVYWYQQSLDQGLQFLIQYYNGEERAKGNILERFSAQQFPDLHSELNLSSLELGDSALYFCASSVRLAGEADTQYFGPGTRLTVL.

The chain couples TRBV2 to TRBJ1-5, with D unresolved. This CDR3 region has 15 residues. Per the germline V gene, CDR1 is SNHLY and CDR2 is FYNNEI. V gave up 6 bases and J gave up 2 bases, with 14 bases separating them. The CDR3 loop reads CASRDWTPGNQPQHF. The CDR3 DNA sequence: TGTGCCAGCAGAGACTGGACCCCTGGCAATCAGCCCCAGCATTTT.

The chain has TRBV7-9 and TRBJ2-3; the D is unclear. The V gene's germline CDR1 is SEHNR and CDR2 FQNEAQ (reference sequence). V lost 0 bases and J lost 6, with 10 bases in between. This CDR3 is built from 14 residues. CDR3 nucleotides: TGTGCCAGCAGCTTAGCGGATCCTGGTGATACGCAGTATTTT. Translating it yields CASSLADPGDTQYF.

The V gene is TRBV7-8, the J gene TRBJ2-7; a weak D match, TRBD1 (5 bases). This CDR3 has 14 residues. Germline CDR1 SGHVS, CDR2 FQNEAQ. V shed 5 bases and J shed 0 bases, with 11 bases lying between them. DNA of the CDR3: TGTGCCAGCAGCCTCACAGGCCTCTCCTACGAGCAGTACTTC. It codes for CASSLTGLSYEQYF.

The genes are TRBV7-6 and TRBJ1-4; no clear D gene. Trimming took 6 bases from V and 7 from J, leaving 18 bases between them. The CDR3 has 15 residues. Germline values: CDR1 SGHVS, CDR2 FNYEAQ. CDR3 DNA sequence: TGTGCCAGCAGTCCCACGGCGGGGTGGGGTGAAAAACTGTTTTTT. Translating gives CASSPTAGWGEKLFF.

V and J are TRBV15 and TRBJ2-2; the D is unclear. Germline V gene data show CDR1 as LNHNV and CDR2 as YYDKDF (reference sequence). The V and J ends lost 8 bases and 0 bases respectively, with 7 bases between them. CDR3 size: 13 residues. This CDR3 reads CATGRANTGELFF. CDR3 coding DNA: TGTGCCACCGGACGGGCGAACACCGGGGAGCTGTTTTTT.

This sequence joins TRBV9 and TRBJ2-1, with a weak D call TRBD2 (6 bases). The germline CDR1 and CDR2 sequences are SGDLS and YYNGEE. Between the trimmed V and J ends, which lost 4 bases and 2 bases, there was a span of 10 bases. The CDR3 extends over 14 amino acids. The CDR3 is CASSPGVAYNEQFF. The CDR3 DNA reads TGTGCCAGCAGCCCGGGGGTGGCCTACAATGAGCAGTTCTTC.